What follows are 8 T cell receptor beta chains derived from one specimen sequenced in a study of T cells in Graves' hyperthyroidism and ophthalmopathy. Amplified regions were TCR beta CDR3 sequences from RNA transcripts. The HTBI primer set served for first-round RT-PCR of the TCR CDR3. TCRdb used MiXCR to reprocess the multiplex PCR reads, holding one entry per CDR3 protein. The sample contains hundreds of thousands of distinct CDR3 sequences, 38% of which appear only once. Material for sequencing was blood. The receptor set was obtained from a man aged 18 to 29 with Graves' hyperthyroidism.

The chain couples TRBV11-1 to TRBJ1-5; D may be TRBD1 (6 bases). Germline V gene lookup returns CDR1 SGHAT and CDR2 FQDESV (reference sequence). Deletions cut 3 bases from V and 10 bases from J, with 16 bases between. CDR3 length: 14 amino acids. CDR3 bases: TGTGCCAGCAGCTTCGGGGGGGACACCGGTCCCCAGCATTTT. Protein product: CASSFGGDTGPQHF.

Notes on this clonotype: This could be a read error, since a much larger clone is one nucleotide away. This chain uses TRBV29-1 with TRBJ1-1; D uncertain. This CDR3 has 13 amino acids. The germline CDR1 and CDR2 sequences are SQVTM and ANQGSEA. CDR3 DNA sequence: TGCAGCCTTGAAGAGGTCCGGAACACTGAAGCTTTCTTT. Its protein product is CSLEEVRNTEAFF.

This clonotype showed up many times. V is TRBV7-9 and J is TRBJ2-7; D might be TRBD2 (5 bases). Germline CDR1 is SEHNR and CDR2 is FQNEAQ (reference sequence). The CDR3 has 12 residues. The V end lost 5 bases, the J end lost 2 bases, and 7 bases lay between the germline ends. The DNA for the CDR3 is TGTGCCAGCAGCCCCGGGACCTACGAGCAGTACTTC. Amino acids: CASSPGTYEQYF.

The rearrangement uses TRBV6-6 and TRBJ2-5; D possibly corresponds to TRBD2 (5 bases). The last part of the DNA fits TRBJ2-7 better; the J call may be wrong. The CDR3 runs 14 residues. Germline CDR1 and CDR2: MNHNY and SVGAGI (reference sequence). CDR3 DNA sequence: TGTGCCAGCAGTTCCCTCCGGGGTAGCCTCGAGCAGTACTTC. Protein product: CASSSLRGSLEQYF.

This clonotype has a handful of counts. J is TRBJ2-2 and V is TRBV9; D may be TRBD2 (5 bases). The V gene's germline CDR1 is SGDLS and CDR2 YYNGEE. The CDR3 spans 16 residues. Trimming left V 3 bases short and J 0 bases short, with 12 bases between. CDR3 DNA sequence: TGTGCCAGCAGCGCTTCCGGGATGACGAACACCGGGGAGCTGTTTTTT. It codes for CASSASGMTNTGELFF.

The J gene is TRBJ1-1, the V gene TRBV7-3; D is perhaps TRBD1 (5 bases). Looked up from germline, CDR1 is SGHTA and CDR2 is FQGTGA. The V gene lost 3 bases and the J gene lost 1 base, with 12 bases spanning the gap. The CDR3 totals 15 residues. The CDR3 nucleotides read TGTGCCAGCAGCTTTGTAAGGGGCGAGAACACTGAAGCTTTCTTT. Protein: CASSFVRGENTEAFF.

This chain links TRBV27 with TRBJ2-7; 9 bases fit TRBD2. The CDR3 consists of 15 residues. V gave up 5 bases and J gave up 2 bases; unmatched junction bases: 7. CDR1 and CDR2 (germline): MNHEY, SMNVEV (reference sequence). CDR3 nucleotide sequence: TGTGCCAGCAGTCCATTAGCGGGAGACCCCTACGAGCAGTACTTC. This encodes CASSPLAGDPYEQYF.

In regard to this clonotype: The CDR3 carries no conserved terminal phenylalanine or tryptophan, so it likely arises from a read error. V is TRBV2 and J is TRBJ2-7; the D gene could be TRBD1 or TRBD2 (5 bases each). The CDR3 runs to 13 residues. The ends were cut back, 6 bases at V and 5 bases at J, with 14 bases in the middle. Looked up from germline, CDR1 is SNHLY and CDR2 is FYNNEI. CDR3 bases: TGTGCCAGCAGCTTGCCCAGGGACGACGAGCAGTACCTC. Translated, it gives CASSLPRDDEQYL.